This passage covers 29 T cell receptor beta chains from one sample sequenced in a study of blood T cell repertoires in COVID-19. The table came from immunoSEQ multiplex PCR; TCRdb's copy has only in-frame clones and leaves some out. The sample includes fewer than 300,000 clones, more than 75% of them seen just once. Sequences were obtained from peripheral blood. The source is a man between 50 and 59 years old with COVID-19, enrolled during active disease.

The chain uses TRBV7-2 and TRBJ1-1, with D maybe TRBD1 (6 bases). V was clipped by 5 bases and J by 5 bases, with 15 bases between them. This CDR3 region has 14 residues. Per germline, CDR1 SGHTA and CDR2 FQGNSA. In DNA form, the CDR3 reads TGTGCCAGCAGCGGCGACGGGGGGCGTACTGAAGCTTTCTTT. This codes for CASSGDGGRTEAFF. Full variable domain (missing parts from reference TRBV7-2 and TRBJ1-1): GAGVSQSPSNKVTEKGKDVELRCDPISGHTALYWYRQSLGQGLEFLIYFQGNSAPDKSGLPSDRFSAERTGGSVSTLTIQRTQQEDSAVYLCASSGDGGRTEAFFGQGTRLTVV.

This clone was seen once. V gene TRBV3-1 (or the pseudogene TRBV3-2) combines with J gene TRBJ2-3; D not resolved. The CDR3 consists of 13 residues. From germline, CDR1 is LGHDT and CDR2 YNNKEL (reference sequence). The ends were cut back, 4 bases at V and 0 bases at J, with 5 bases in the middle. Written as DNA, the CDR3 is TGTGCCAGCAGCCGCGGAAGCACAGATACGCAGTATTTT. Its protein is CASSRGSTDTQYF.

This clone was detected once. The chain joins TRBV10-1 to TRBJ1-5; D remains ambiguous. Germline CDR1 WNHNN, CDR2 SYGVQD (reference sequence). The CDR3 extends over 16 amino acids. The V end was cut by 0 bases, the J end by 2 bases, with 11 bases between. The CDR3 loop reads CASSESRGSGNQPQHF. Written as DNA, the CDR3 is TGCGCCAGCAGTGAGTCTCGAGGGTCTGGCAATCAGCCCCAGCATTTT.

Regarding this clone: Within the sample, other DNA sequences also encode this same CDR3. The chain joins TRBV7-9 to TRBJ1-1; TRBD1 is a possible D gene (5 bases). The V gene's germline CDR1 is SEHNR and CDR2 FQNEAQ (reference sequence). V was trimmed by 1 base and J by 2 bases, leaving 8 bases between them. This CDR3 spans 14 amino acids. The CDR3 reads CASSLGQGNTEAFF. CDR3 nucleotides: TGTGCCAGCAGCTTAGGGCAGGGCAACACTGAAGCTTTCTTT.

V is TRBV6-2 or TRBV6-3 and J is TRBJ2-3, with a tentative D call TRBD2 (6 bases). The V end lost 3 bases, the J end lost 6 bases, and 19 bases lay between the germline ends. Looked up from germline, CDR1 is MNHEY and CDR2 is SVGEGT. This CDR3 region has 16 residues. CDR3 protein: CASSYSQDYSRDTQYF. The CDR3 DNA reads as TGTGCCAGCAGTTATTCTCAGGACTATAGCAGGGATACGCAGTATTTT.

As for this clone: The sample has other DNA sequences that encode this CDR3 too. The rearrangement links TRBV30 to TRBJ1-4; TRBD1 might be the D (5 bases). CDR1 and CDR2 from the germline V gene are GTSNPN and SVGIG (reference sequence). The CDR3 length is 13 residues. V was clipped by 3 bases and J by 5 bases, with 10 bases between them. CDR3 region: CAWRTAPNEKLFF. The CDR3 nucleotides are TGTGCCTGGAGGACAGCCCCCAATGAAAAACTGTTTTTT.

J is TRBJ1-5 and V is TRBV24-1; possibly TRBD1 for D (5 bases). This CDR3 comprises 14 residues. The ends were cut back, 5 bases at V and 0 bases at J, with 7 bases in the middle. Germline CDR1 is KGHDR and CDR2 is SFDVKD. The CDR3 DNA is TGTGCCACCAGTGGGACAAATAGCAATCAGCCCCAGCATTTT. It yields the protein CATSGTNSNQPQHF.

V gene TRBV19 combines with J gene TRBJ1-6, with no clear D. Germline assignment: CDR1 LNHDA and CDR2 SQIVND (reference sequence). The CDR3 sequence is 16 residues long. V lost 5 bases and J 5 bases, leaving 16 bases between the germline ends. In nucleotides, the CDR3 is TGTGCCAGTAGTGCAAAGGCGCGGTCCAATAATTCACCCCTCCACTTT. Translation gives CASSAKARSNNSPLHF.

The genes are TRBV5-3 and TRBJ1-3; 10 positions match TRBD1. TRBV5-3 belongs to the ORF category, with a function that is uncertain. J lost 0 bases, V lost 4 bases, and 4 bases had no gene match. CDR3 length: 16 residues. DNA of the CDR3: TGTGCCAGAAGCCGACAGGGGGCCACCTCTGGAAACACCATATATTTT. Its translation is CARSRQGATSGNTIYF.

The CDR3 sequence: CASSIRGGRSAEAFF. The CDR3 bases are TGTGCCAGTAGTATTAGGGGGGGCCGCAGCGCTGAAGCTTTCTTT. This chain connects TRBV19 to TRBJ1-1; possible D gene TRBD1, 6 bases. The CDR3 totals 15 residues. The ends were cut back, 3 bases at V and 6 bases at J, with 17 bases in the middle. The germline gives CDR1 LNHDA, CDR2 SQIVND (reference sequence).

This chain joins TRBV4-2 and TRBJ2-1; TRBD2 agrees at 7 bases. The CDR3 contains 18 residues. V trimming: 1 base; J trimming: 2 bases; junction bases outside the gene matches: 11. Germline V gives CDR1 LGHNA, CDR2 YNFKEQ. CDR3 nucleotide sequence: TGTGCCAGCAGCCAAGTTCGGCTAGCGGAGGAAACCTACAATGAGCAGTTCTTC. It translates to CASSQVRLAEETYNEQFF.

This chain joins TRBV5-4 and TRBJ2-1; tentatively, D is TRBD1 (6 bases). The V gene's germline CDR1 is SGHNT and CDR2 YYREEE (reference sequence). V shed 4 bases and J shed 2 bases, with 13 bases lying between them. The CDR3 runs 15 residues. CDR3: CASSNTGLTYNEQFF. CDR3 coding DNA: TGTGCCAGCAGCAATACAGGGTTGACCTACAATGAGCAGTTCTTC.

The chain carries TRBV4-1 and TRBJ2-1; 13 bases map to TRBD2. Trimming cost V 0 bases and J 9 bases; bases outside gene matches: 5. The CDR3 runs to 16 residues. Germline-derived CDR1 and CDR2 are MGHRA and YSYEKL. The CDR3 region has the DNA TGCGCCAGCAGCCAAGAAGGACTAGCGGGAGCAGTTGAGCAGTTCTTC. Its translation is CASSQEGLAGAVEQFF.

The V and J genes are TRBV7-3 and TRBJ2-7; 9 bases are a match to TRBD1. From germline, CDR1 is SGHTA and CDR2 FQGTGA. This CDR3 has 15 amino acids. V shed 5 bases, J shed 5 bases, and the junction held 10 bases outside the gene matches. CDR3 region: CASSPTGQGSHEQYF. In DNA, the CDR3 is TGTGCCAGCAGCCCAACGGGACAGGGTTCCCACGAGCAGTACTTC.

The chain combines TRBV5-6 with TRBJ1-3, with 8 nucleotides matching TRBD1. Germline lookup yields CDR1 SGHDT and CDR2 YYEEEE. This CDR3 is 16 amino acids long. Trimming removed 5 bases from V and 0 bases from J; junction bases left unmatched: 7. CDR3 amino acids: CASSWTGLNSGNTIYF. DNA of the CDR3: TGTGCCAGCAGTTGGACAGGGCTGAACTCTGGAAACACCATATATTTT.

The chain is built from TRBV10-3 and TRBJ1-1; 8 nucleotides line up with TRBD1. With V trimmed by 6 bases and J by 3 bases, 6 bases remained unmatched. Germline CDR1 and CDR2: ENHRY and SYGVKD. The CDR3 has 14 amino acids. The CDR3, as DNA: TGTGCCATCAGAGACAGGGGAGAGGACACTGAAGCTTTCTTT. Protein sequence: CAIRDRGEDTEAFF.

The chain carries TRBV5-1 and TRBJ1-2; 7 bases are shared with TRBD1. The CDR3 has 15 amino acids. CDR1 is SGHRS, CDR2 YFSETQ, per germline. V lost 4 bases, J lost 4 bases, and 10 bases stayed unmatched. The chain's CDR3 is CASSMGQTPVYGYTF. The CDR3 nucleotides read TGCGCCAGCAGCATGGGACAGACACCCGTCTATGGCTACACCTTC.

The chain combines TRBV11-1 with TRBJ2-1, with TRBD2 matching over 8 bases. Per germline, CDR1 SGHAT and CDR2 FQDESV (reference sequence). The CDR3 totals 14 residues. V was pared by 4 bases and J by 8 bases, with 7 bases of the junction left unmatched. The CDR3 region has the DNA TGTGCCAGCAGCTACAGGACTAGCCCCCATGAGCAGTTCTTC. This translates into CASSYRTSPHEQFF.

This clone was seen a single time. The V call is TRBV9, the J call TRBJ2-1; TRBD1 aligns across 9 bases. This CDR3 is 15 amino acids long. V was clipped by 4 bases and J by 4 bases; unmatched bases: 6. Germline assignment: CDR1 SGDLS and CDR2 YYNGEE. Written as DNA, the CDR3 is TGTGCCAGCAGCCCGGCGGGGACAGGGTACAATGAGCAGTTCTTC. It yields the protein CASSPAGTGYNEQFF.

CDR3 DNA: TGTGCCAGCAGTTTGAGACAGGCCTTGGGGGGCTACACCTTC. Protein: CASSLRQALGGYTF. The chain combines TRBV28 with TRBJ1-2, with D possibly TRBD1 on 6 matching bases. With 3 bases removed from V and 8 bases from J, the gap between germline ends came to 16 bases. CDR3 length: 14 residues. CDR1 and CDR2 (germline): MDHEN, SYDVKM.

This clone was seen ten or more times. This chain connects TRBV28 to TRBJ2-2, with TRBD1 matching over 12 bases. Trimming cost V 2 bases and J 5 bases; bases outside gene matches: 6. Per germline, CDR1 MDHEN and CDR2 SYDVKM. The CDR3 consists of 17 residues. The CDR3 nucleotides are TGTGCCAGCAGTTTACCGGGACAGGGGGCTAGGACCGGGGAGCTGTTTTTT. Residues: CASSLPGQGARTGELFF.

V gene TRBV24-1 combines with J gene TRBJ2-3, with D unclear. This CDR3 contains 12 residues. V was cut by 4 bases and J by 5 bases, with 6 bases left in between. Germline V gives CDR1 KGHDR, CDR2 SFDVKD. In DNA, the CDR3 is TGTGCCACCAGTGACAAATTAGATACGCAGTATTTT. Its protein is CATSDKLDTQYF.

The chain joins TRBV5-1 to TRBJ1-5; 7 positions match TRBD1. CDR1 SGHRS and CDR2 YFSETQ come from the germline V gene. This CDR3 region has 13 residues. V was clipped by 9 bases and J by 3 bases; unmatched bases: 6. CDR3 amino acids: CANQTGTNQPQHF. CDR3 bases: TGCGCCAATCAGACAGGGACCAATCAGCCCCAGCATTTT.

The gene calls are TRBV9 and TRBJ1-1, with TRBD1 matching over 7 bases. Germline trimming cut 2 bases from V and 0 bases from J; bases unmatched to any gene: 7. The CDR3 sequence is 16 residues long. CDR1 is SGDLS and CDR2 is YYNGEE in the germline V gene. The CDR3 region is CASSVSQGGMNTEAFF. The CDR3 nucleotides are TGTGCCAGCAGCGTTTCGCAGGGGGGCATGAACACTGAAGCTTTCTTT.

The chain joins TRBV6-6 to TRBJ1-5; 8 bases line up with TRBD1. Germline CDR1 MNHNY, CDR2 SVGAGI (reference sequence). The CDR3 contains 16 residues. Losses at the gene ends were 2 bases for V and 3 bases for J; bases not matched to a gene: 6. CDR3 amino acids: CASSYRTGSHNQPQHF. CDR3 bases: TGTGCCAGCAGTTACCGGACAGGGAGTCACAATCAGCCCCAGCATTTT.

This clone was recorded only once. The CDR3 loop reads CAWSVRDLQFF. The CDR3 region has the DNA TGTGCCTGGAGTGTGCGGGATCTTCAGTTCTTC. The V call is TRBV30, the J call TRBJ2-1; D possibly corresponds to TRBD2 (6 bases). The CDR3 sequence is 11 residues long. V lost 0 bases to trimming and J lost 13 bases, with 10 bases between them. Germline V lookup: CDR1 GTSNPN, CDR2 SVGIG (reference sequence).

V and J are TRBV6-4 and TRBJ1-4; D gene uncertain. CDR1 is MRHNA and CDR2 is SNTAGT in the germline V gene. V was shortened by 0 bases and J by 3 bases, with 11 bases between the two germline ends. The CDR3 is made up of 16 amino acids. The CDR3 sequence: CASSDSWRAPNEKLFF. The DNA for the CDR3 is TGTGCCAGCAGTGACTCGTGGAGGGCCCCTAATGAAAAACTGTTTTTT.

In DNA, the CDR3 is TGTGCCAGCAGCGCCCAGGGGGCGGCGAACACTGAAGCTTTCTTT. Translated: CASSAQGAANTEAFF. The chain carries TRBV5-4 and TRBJ1-1; 8 bases are a match to TRBD1. The germline gives CDR1 SGHNT, CDR2 YYREEE (reference sequence). The trim removed 4 bases at V and 1 base at J, leaving 6 bases unmatched. The CDR3 has 15 residues.

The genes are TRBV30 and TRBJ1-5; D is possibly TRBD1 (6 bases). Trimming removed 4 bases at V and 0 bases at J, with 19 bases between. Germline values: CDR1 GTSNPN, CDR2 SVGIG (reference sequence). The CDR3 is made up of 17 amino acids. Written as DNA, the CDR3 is TGTGCCTGGACCCCGGTGGGGACACTCACTAGCAATCAGCCCCAGCATTTT. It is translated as CAWTPVGTLTSNQPQHF.